Listed here is a single T cell receptor (beta chain). The table came from immunoSEQ multiplex PCR; TCRdb's copy has only in-frame clones and leaves some out. The profile shows around 75,000 clones, approximately 93% of them singletons. This specimen comes from a study of T cell changes during pregnancy in multiple sclerosis. V shed 4 bases, J shed 4 bases, and the junction held 5 bases outside the gene matches. The CDR3 runs 14 residues. Germline V lookup: CDR1 SGHNT, CDR2 YENEEA. The chain couples TRBV11-3 to TRBJ2-3; TRBD2 matches at 7 bases. The clonotype originates from a female donor with multiple sclerosis, enrolled in a pregnancy study. Here the sequenced sample was CD4+ T cells from peripheral blood mononuclear cells, taken after pregnancy. CDR3 region: CASSSGGQSDTQYF. CDR3 nucleotide sequence: TGTGCCAGCAGCTCGGGGGGTCAGTCAGATACGCAGTATTTT. Looking up the rest from reference TRBV11-3 and TRBJ2-3 gives the full variable domain: EAGVVQSPRYKIIEKKQPVAFWCNPISGHNTLYWYLQNLGQGPELLIRYENEEAVDDSQLPKDRFSAERLKGVDSTLKIQPAELGDSAVYLCASSSGGQSDTQYFGPGTRLTVL.